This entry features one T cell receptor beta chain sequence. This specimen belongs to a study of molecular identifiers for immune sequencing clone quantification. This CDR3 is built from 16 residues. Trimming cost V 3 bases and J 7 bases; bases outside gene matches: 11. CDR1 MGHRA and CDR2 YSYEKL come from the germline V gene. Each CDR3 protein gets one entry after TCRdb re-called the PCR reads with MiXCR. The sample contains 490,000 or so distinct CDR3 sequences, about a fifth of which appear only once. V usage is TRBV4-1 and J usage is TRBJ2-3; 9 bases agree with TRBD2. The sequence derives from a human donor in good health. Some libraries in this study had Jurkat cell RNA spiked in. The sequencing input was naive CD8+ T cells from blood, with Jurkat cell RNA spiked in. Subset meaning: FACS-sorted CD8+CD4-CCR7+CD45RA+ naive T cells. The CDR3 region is CASSQIRTSETNTQYF. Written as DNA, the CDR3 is TGCGCCAGCAGCCAGATAAGGACTAGCGAGACAAATACGCAGTATTTT.